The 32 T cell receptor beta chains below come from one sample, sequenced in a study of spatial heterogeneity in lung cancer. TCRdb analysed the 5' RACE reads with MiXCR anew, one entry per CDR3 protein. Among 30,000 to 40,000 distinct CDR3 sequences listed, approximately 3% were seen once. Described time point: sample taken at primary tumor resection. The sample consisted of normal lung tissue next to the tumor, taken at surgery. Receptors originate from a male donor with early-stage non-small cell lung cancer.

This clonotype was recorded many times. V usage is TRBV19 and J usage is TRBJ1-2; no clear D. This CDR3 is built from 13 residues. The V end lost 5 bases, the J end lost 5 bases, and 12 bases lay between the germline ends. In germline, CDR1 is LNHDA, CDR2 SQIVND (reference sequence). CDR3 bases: TGTGCCAGTAGTTCTCAGCTCGGGTATGGCTACACCTTC. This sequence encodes CASSSQLGYGYTF.

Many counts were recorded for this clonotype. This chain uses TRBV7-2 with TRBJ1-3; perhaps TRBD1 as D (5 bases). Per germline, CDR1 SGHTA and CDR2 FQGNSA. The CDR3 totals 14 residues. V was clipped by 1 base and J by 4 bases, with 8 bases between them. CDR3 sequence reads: CASSLGGRGNTIYF. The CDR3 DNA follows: TGTGCCAGCAGCTTAGGGGGCAGAGGAAACACCATATATTTT.

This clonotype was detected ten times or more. CDR3 sequence: CASSFQAGETQYF. DNA of the CDR3: TGTGCCAGCAGCTTCCAGGCCGGAGAGACCCAGTACTTC. The V and J genes are TRBV7-8 and TRBJ2-5; D gene uncertain. The length of the CDR3 is 13 residues. The germline V gene has CDR1 SGHVS and CDR2 FQNEAQ. Trimming took off 3 bases at V and 4 bases at J, with 9 bases between the two ends.

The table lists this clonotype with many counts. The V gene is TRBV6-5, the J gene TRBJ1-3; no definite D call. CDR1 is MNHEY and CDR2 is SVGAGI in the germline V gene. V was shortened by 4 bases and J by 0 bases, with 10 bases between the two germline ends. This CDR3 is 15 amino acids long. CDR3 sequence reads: CASSSTDYSGNTIYF. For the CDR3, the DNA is TGTGCCAGCAGTTCCACAGACTACTCTGGAAACACCATATATTTT.

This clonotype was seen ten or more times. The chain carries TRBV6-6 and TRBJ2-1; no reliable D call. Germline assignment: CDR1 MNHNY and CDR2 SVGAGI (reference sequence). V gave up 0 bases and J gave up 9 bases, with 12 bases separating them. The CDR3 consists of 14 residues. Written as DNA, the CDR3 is TGTGCCAGCAGTTACTCCGAAGGGCTGAGTGAGCAGTTCTTC. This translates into CASSYSEGLSEQFF.

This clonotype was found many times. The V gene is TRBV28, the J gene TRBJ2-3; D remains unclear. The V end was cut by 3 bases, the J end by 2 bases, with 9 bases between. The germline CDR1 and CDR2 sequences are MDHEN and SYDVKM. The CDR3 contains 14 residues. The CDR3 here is CASSFGGFTDTQYF. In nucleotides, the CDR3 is TGTGCCAGCAGTTTTGGCGGATTCACAGATACGCAGTATTTT. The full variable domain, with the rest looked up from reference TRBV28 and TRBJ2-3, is DVKVTQSSRYLVKRTGEKVFLECVQDMDHENMFWYRQDPGLGLRLIYFSYDVKMKEKGDIPEGYSVSREKKERFSLILESASTNQTSMYLCASSFGGFTDTQYFGPGTRLTVL.

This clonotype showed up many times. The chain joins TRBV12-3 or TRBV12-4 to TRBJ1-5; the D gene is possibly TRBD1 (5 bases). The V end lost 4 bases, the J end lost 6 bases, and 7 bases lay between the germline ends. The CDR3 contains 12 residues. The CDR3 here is CASSWGSQPQHF. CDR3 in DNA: TGTGCCAGCAGTTGGGGGAGTCAGCCCCAGCATTTT.

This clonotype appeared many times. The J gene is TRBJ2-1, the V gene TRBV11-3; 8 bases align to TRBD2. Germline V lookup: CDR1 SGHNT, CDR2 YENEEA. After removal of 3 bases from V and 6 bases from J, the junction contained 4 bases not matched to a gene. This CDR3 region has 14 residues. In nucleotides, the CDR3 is TGTGCCAGCAGCTTGTCGGGAGGGGCCAATGAGCAGTTCTTC. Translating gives CASSLSGGANEQFF.

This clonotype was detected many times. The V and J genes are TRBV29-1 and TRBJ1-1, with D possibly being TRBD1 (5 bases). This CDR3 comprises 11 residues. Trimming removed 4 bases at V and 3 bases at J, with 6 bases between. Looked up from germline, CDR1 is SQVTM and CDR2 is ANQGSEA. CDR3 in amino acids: CSVVRDTEAFF. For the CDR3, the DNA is TGCAGCGTTGTCAGGGACACTGAAGCTTTCTTT.

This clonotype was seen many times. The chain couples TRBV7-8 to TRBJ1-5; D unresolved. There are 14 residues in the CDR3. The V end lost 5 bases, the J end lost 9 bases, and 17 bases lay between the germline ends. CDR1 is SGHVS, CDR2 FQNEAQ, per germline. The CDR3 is CASSSPAGPRPQHF. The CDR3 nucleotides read TGTGCCAGCAGCAGCCCTGCAGGCCCACGGCCCCAGCATTTT.

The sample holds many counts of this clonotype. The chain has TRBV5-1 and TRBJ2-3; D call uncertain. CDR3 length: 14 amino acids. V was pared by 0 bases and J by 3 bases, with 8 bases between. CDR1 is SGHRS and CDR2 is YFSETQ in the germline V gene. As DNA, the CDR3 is TGCGCCAGCAGCTTGGGTTCCGTTACAGATACGCAGTATTTT. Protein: CASSLGSVTDTQYF.

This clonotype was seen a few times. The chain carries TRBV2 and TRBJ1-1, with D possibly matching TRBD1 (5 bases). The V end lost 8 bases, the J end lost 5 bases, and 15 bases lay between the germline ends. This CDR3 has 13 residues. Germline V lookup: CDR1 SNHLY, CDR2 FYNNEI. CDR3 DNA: TGTGCCAGCTGGGTCCCCCCAGGGACTGAAGCTTTCTTT. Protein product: CASWVPPGTEAFF.

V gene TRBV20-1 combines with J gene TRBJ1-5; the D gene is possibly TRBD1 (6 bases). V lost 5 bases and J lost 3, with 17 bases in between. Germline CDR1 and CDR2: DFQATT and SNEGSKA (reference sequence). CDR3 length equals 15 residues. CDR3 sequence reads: CSARFPGQYNQPQHF. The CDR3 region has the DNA TGCAGTGCTCGATTCCCGGGACAATACAATCAGCCCCAGCATTTT.

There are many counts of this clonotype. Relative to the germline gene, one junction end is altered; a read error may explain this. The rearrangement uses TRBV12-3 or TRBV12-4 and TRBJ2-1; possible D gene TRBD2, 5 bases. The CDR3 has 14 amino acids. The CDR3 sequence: CASSLARGYNEQLF. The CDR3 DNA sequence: TGTGCCAGCAGTTTAGCGCGCGGGTACAATGAGCAGCTCTTC.

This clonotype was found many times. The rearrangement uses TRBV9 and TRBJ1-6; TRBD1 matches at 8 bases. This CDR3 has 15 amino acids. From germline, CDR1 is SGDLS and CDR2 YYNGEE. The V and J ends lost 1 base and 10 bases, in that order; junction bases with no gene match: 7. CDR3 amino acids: CASSVLGQGRSPLHF. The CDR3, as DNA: TGTGCCAGCAGCGTACTCGGACAGGGTCGCTCACCCCTCCACTTT.

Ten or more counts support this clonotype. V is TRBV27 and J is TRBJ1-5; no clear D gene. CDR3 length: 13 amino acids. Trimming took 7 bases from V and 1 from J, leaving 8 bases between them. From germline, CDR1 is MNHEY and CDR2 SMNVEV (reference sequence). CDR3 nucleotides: TGTGCCAGCACCCTTTCCAGCAATCAGCCCCAGCATTTT. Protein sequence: CASTLSSNQPQHF.

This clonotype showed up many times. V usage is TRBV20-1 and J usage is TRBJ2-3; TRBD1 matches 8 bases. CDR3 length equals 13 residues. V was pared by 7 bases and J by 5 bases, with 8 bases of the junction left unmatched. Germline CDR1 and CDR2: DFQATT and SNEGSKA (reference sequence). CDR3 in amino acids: CSVTGDGGDTQYF. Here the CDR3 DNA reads TGCAGTGTGACAGGGGATGGTGGAGATACGCAGTATTTT.

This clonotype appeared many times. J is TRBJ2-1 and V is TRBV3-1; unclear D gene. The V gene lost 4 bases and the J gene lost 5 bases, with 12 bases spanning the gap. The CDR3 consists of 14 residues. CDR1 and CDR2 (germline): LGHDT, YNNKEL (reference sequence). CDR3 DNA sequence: TGTGCCAGCAGCCTCTTGGCAGCTGACAATGAGCAGTTCTTC. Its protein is CASSLLAADNEQFF.

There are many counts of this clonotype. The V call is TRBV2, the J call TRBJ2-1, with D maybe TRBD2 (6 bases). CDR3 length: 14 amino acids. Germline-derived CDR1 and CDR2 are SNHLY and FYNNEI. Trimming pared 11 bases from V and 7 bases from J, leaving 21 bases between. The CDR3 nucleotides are TGTGCCCTGGAGAAGGGCGGGGCCCAGAATGAGCAGTTCTTC. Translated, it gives CALEKGGAQNEQFF.

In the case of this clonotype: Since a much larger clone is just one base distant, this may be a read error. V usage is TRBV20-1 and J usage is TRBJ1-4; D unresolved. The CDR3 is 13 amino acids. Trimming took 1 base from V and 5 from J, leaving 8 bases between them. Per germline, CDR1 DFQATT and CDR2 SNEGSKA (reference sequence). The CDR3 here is CSARVTENEKLFF. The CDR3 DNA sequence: TGCAGTGCTAGAGTAACAGAAAATGAAAAACTGTTTTTT.

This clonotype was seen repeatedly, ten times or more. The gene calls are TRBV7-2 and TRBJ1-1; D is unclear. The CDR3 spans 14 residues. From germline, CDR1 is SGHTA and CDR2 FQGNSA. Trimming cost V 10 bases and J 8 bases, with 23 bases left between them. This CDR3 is CATPLGLRSTEAFF. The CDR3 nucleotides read TGTGCCACCCCCTTAGGCCTACGCAGCACAGAAGCTTTCTTT.

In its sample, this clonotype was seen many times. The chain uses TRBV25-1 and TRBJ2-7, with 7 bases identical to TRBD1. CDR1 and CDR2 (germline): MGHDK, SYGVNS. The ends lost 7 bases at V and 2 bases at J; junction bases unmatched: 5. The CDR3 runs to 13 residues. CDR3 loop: CASNQGQTYEQYF. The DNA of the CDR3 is TGTGCCAGCAACCAGGGACAGACCTACGAGCAGTACTTC.

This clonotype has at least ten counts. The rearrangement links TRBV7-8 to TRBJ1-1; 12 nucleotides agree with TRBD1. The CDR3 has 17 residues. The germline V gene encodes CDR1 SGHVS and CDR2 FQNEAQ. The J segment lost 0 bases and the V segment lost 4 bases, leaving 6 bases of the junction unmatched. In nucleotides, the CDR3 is TGTGCCAGCAGCTCGGGACAGGGGGCACGGCTGAACACTGAAGCTTTCTTT. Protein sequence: CASSSGQGARLNTEAFF.

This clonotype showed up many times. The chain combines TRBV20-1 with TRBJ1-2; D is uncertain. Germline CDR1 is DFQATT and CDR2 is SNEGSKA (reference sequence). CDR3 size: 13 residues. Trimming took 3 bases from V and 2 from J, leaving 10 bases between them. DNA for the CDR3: TGCAGTGCTAGTGACATGATAAACTATGGCTACACCTTC. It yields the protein CSASDMINYGYTF.

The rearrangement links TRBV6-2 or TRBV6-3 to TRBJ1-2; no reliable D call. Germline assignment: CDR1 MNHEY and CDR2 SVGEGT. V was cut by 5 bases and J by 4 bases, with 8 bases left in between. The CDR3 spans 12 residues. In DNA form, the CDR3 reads TGTGCCAGCAGTCGGCAGACCTATGGCTACACCTTC. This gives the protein CASSRQTYGYTF.

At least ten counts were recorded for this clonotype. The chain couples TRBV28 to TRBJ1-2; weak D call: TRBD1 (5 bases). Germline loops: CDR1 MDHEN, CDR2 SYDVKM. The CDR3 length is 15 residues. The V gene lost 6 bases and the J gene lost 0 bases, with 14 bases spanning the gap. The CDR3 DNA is TGTGCCAGCAGCATGCGGACAAATTCTAACTATGGCTACACCTTC. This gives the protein CASSMRTNSNYGYTF.

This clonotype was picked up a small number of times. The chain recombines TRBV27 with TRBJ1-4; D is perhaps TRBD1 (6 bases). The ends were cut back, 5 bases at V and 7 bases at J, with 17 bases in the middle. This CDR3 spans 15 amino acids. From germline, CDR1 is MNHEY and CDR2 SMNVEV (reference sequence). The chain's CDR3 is CASSPPWGLGEKLFF. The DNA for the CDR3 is TGTGCCAGCAGTCCACCCTGGGGGCTCGGTGAAAAACTGTTTTTT.

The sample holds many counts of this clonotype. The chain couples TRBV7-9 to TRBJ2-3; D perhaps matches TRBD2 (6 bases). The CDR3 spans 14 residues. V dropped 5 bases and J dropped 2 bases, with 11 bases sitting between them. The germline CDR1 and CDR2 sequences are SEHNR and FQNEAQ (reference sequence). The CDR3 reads CASSRGTPTDTQYF. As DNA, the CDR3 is TGTGCCAGCAGCCGAGGGACTCCCACAGATACGCAGTATTTT.

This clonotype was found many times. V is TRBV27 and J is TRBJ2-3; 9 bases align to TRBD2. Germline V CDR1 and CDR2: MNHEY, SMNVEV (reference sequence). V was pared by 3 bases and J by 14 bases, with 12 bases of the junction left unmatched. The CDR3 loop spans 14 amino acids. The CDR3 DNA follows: TGTGCCAGCAGTTTTCGGGCTAGCGGGACTCTTAGGTATTTT. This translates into CASSFRASGTLRYF.

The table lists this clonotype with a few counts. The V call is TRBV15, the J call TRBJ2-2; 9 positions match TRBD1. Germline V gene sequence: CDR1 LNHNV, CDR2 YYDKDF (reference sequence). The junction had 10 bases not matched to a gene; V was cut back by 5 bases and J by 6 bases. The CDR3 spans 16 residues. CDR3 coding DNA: TGTGCCACCAGCGGCGGGACAGGGCTGTTCGCCGGGGAGCTGTTTTTT. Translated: CATSGGTGLFAGELFF.

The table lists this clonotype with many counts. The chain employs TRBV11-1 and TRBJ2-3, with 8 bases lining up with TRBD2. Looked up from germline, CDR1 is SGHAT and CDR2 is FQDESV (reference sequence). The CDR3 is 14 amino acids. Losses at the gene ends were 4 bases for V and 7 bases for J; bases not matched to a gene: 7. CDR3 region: CASSSGTRAYTQYF. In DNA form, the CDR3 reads TGTGCCAGCAGCTCCGGGACTAGGGCATATACGCAGTATTTT.

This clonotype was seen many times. The CDR3 loop reads CASSQWAGELFF. Written as DNA, the CDR3 is TGTGCCAGCAGCCAATGGGCCGGGGAGCTGTTTTTT. This sequence joins TRBV3-1 and TRBJ2-2; D unclear. Between the trimmed V and J ends, which lost 2 bases and 6 bases, there was a span of 4 bases. Germline CDR1 LGHDT, CDR2 YNNKEL (reference sequence). The CDR3 is 12 residues long.